This is a list of T cell receptor beta chains from one sample in a study of blood T cell repertoires in COVID-19. Data came from immunoSEQ multiplex PCR; TCRdb stores just in-frame clones and leaves some out. Of 150,000 to 200,000 clones in the sample, roughly 91% were seen once. The sequenced sample was peripheral blood. These receptors were obtained from a human donor in a cohort sampled during active COVID-19. CDR3s include the opening cysteine and the closing phenylalanine or tryptophan. Each record gives: CDR3 length, clone size, V gene, D gene, J gene, CDR3 DNA, CDR3 protein. A D gene is named only where the DNA matches it firmly. Where a row states a size, it is once, few, many or the class of an expanded clone; other rows omit it.

13,-,TRBV5-6,-,TRBJ1-6,TGTGCCAGCAGCTTGGGAGCGAATGATCGCCTCCACTTT,CASSLGANDRLHF
17,once,TRBV6-2/TRBV6-3,TRBD2,TRBJ2-7,TGTGCCAGCAGTTACGACCCCGGGACTAGCGTAAGGTACGAGCAGTACTTC,CASSYDPGTSVRYEQYF
16,-,TRBV6-6,TRBD2,TRBJ2-1,TGTGCCAGCAGGAAAATTTTAGCGGGGGGAGCCCCCGAGCAGTTCTTC,CASRKILAGGAPEQFF
18,-,TRBV28,TRBD2,TRBJ2-7,TGTGCCAGCAGTTTAGGTGGCGGGAGGACTTTGCGAAGCTACGAGCAGTACTTC,CASSLGGGRTLRSYEQYF
18,-,TRBV14,TRBD2,TRBJ2-3,TGTGCCAGCAGCCAGCCTCTAGGCGGGAGCTCCGGGACAGATACGCAGTATTTT,CASSQPLGGSSGTDTQYF
16,-,TRBV29-1,TRBD2,TRBJ2-1,TGCAGCGTAGGACTAGCGGGAGCTACGTCCTACAATGAGCAGTTCTTC,CSVGLAGATSYNEQFF
16,-,TRBV4-1,-,TRBJ1-1,TGCGCCAGCAGCCAAGTTCCCGGCCAGGGGTGGACTGAAGCTTTCTTT,CASSQVPGQGWTEAFF
13,-,TRBV7-2,TRBD1,TRBJ2-5,TGTGCCAGCAGCCAACAGGGGCCAGAGACCCAGTACTTC,CASSQQGPETQYF
17,-,TRBV5-1,TRBD1,TRBJ2-3,TGCGCCAGCAGCTTACGTGGACAGGGGGCTAGCACAGATACGCAGTATTTT,CASSLRGQGASTDTQYF
15,-,TRBV7-8,TRBD2,TRBJ2-1,TGTGCCAGCAGCTTAGTAGGCGGGAGAGACAATGAGCAGTTCTTC,CASSLVGGRDNEQFF
13,-,TRBV10-2,-,TRBJ1-2,TGCGCCAGCAGCCCCGGACAGTTTTATGGCTACACCTTC,CASSPGQFYGYTF
15,-,TRBV7-2,-,TRBJ1-5,TGTGCCAGCAGCGTAGAGGTGGGCCCCAATCAGCCCCAGCATTTT,CASSVEVGPNQPQHF
15,-,TRBV7-2,-,TRBJ1-2,TGTGCCAGCAGCTTAGTTCTGGGGGCCAACTATGGCTACACCTTC,CASSLVLGANYGYTF
17,-,TRBV27,TRBD1,TRBJ1-2,TGTGCCAGCAGTTCGGGACAGGGGTTTGGGGGACCCTATGGCTACACCTTC,CASSSGQGFGGPYGYTF
15,-,TRBV5-1,-,TRBJ2-7,TGCGCCAGCAGCTTGTTATCCGGGGGCTCCTACGAGCAGTACTTC,CASSLLSGGSYEQYF
12,-,TRBV18,-,TRBJ2-7,TGTGCCAGCTCCCCGACGGGGTACGAGCAGTACTTC,CASSPTGYEQYF
15,-,TRBV2,-,TRBJ1-2,TGTGCCAGCAGTGAAGAACGCGGGGTCAACTATGGCTACACCTTC,CASSEERGVNYGYTF
19,-,TRBV5-6,-,TRBJ2-4,TGTGCCAGCAGCTTGGGCCTGAATGCGCGGGGCGGAGCCAAAAACATTCAGTACTTC,CASSLGLNARGGAKNIQYF
14,-,TRBV7-2,-,TRBJ2-2,TGTGCCAGCAGCTTTGTGGGGGCCACCGGGGAGCTGTTTTTT,CASSFVGATGELFF
16,-,TRBV19,-,TRBJ1-6,TGTGCCAGCAAGGACAGATCCGTTGGGTTTAATTCACCCCTCCACTTT,CASKDRSVGFNSPLHF
15,-,TRBV5-1,-,TRBJ2-2,TGCGCCAGCAGCCCGGGACTGGGCGCGACCGGGGAGCTGTTTTTT,CASSPGLGATGELFF
16,-,TRBV4-2,-,TRBJ2-3,TGTGCCAGCAGCCAAGAAGGTCGGGCCGGGAGTGATACGCAGTATTTT,CASSQEGRAGSDTQYF
16,-,TRBV5-4,-,TRBJ2-3,TGTGCCAGCAGCCCGGGTGGTAGTGTGGGCACAGATACGCAGTATTTT,CASSPGGSVGTDTQYF
15,-,TRBV2,TRBD1,TRBJ1-5,TGTGCCAGCAGTAAGATGACAGGGAGCAATCAGCCCCAGCATTTT,CASSKMTGSNQPQHF
15,once,TRBV10-3,TRBD1,TRBJ2-1,TGTGCCATCACCTCCGGACAGGGAAGGTACAATGAGCAGTTCTTC,CAITSGQGRYNEQFF
14,few,TRBV27,-,TRBJ1-6,TGTGCCAGCAGTTCCCTCTCCTATAATTCACCCCTCCACTTT,CASSSLSYNSPLHF
14,-,TRBV4-3,TRBD1,TRBJ2-2,TGCGCCAGCAGCCCGCAGACAGGGGCCGGGGAGCTGTTTTTT,CASSPQTGAGELFF
15,-,TRBV18,TRBD1,TRBJ2-1,TGTGCCAGCTCACCCCGGACAGGGCCCTACAATGAGCAGTTCTTC,CASSPRTGPYNEQFF
12,-,TRBV12-5,-,TRBJ2-3,TGTGCTAGTGGTTTGCCTACAGATACGCAGTATTTT,CASGLPTDTQYF
15,-,TRBV27,TRBD1,TRBJ2-2,TGTGCCAGCAGTTTATCGGGGACAGGGAGGGGGGAGCTGTTTTTT,CASSLSGTGRGELFF
13,-,TRBV5-1,-,TRBJ2-1,TGCGCCAGCATGGGTGGTAGCGGCAATGAGCAGTTCTTC,CASMGGSGNEQFF
14,-,TRBV2,-,TRBJ1-2,TGTGCCAGCAGTGAAAGGGGCCTCTCCGATGGCTACACCTTC,CASSERGLSDGYTF
15,once,TRBV5-1,TRBD2,TRBJ2-1,TGCGCCAGCAGCTTCGGGACTAGCGGTGTCGATGAGCAGTTCTTC,CASSFGTSGVDEQFF
18,-,TRBV11-2,TRBD2,TRBJ2-1,TGTGCCAGCAGCTCTCCGGGACTAGCGGGAGCGTTGATCGATGAGCAGTTCTTC,CASSSPGLAGALIDEQFF
15,-,TRBV6-5,TRBD2,TRBJ2-5,TGTGCCAGCAGGAGAGCGGGAAGGGGCCAAGAGACCCAGTACTTC,CASRRAGRGQETQYF
15,-,TRBV6-5,TRBD1,TRBJ1-5,TGTGCCAGCATTCCAGGGGGAATGGGTACTCAGCCCCAGCATTTT,CASIPGGMGTQPQHF
16,once,TRBV4-3,-,TRBJ2-2,TGCGCCAGCAGCCAAGTCCCAGGGGATAACACCGGGGAGCTGTTTTTT,CASSQVPGDNTGELFF
15,-,TRBV18,TRBD2,TRBJ2-1,TGTGCCAGCTCACCTACTAGCGGGAGGGAGTATGAGCAGTTCTTC,CASSPTSGREYEQFF
12,-,TRBV9,-,TRBJ2-3,TGTGCCAGCAGCCTGAGCACAGATACGCAGTATTTT,CASSLSTDTQYF
17,once,TRBV11-2,TRBD1,TRBJ2-1,TGTGCCAGCAGCCGGACAGGGGCCGTCGCGGGAAACAATGAGCAGTTCTTC,CASSRTGAVAGNNEQFF
13,-,TRBV7-2,TRBD1,TRBJ2-7,TGTGCCAGCAGCGCCGACAGGGGGCGGGTACAGTACTTC,CASSADRGRVQYF
18,-,TRBV28,TRBD1,TRBJ1-1,TGTGCCAGCAGCAGCCCCGGGACAGGGGGCGCGGCGTTGACTGAAGCTTTCTTT,CASSSPGTGGAALTEAFF
14,-,TRBV6-6,TRBD1,TRBJ1-6,TGTGCCAGCCAGGGGGCATCGGATCATTCACCCCTCCACTTT,CASQGASDHSPLHF
12,-,TRBV24-1,-,TRBJ2-4,TGTGCCACCAGTGACCCGGTAAACATTCAGTACTTC,CATSDPVNIQYF
14,-,TRBV10-3,-,TRBJ1-3,TGTGCCACCGAGGACTCGCGCTCTGGAAACACCATATATTTT,CATEDSRSGNTIYF
16,-,TRBV2,TRBD1,TRBJ2-3,TGTGCCAGCAGTGAATCGGGCAGGGGGAACACAGATACGCAGTATTTT,CASSESGRGNTDTQYF